This T cell receptor (beta chain) stems from a study of cytomegalovirus exposure and HLA in healthy donors. Donors had nominal health at sampling but likely had unrecorded immune exposures. The junction had 2 bases not matched to a gene; V was cut back by 0 bases and J by 4 bases. The V gene's germline CDR1 is MNHEY and CDR2 SMNVEV (reference sequence). There are 15 residues in the CDR3. Whole-study results and caveats: Later work found that TCR association rates differed between HLA loci; DRB1 had the most and HLA-C the fewest. The authors later linked a missense DCLRE1C variant to TCR beta V- and J-gene trimming.

In the case of this clone: Its specificity is not known.

Researchers ran the PCR with 60 Vbeta and 13 Jbeta primers. In the original processing: There were about 80 million unique TCR beta chains by a later count, and 10 million to 12 million of them were shared. Libraries were prepared by immunoSEQ multiplex PCR; TCRdb keeps only in-frame clonotypes and omits some of them. V and J calls and clone size follow that table, whereas D and trimming were derived from the DNA. The table includes about 120,000 clones, about 80% detected once. This sequence originates from a human donor in good health. The sequencing input was PBMCs. The chain joins TRBV27 to TRBJ2-2; 7 bases match TRBD2. CDR3 in DNA: TGTGCCAGCAGTTTATCCTGGGGGGGCACCGGGGAGCTGTTTTTT. This encodes CASSLSWGGTGELFF.